This TCR beta chain was found in a study of T cell responses to AZD1222 COVID-19 vaccine. At the level of the study: Pooled together were second doses at about 4 or about 12 weeks.

CDR3 length: 16 amino acids. Trimming at V came to 0 bases and at J to 1 base, leaving 6 bases not matched to a gene. Germline-derived CDR1 and CDR2 are MNHEY and SMNVEV (reference sequence). The assay was immunoSEQ multiplex PCR, and TCRdb's table has in-frame clones only and misses some. This table has fewer than 110,000 clones, around 90% appearing once. Overall study findings and caveats: Reportedly, nearly half the spike-specific TCRs target unmutated variant regions. Baseline testing showed seropositivity in only five or six AZD1222 recipients. Clonal diversity may have been underestimated, and the donors were mostly white British, with more females than males.

Notes on this clone: Its antigen is not identified.

The chain couples TRBV27 to TRBJ2-7; TRBD1 aligns across 7 bases. This clonotype originated in an adult in good health. Sample: peripheral blood, taken on day 0 of AZD1222 vaccination. CDR3 DNA: TGTGCCAGCAGTTTATCCGGGACAGTCTCTTCCTACGAGCAGTACTTC. It encodes CASSLSGTVSSYEQYF.